Following are 6 T cell receptor beta chains from one sample sequenced in a study of OX40 agonist ivuxolimab in advanced cancers. Measured with immunoSEQ multiplex PCR; TCRdb has only the in-frame clones, and not every one. Of nearly 95,000 clones listed, approximately 94% are singletons. This specimen consisted of CD4+ or CD8+ T cells sorted from blood, obtained in a trial of the OX40 agonist ivuxolimab. The receptors derive from an adult with an advanced solid tumor such as melanoma, head and neck, liver or kidney cancer.

The genes are TRBV6-6 and TRBJ2-5; D is unclear. This CDR3 comprises 15 residues. Germline CDR1 reads MNHNY; CDR2 reads SVGAGI (reference sequence). The V and J ends lost 0 bases and 5 bases respectively, with 13 bases between them. CDR3 nucleotides: TGTGCCAGCAGTTACTCCTCAGCTAGATACGAGACCCAGTACTTC. It is translated as CASSYSSARYETQYF.

V gene TRBV6-5 combines with J gene TRBJ2-5, with 9 bases matching TRBD2. The CDR3 has 14 amino acids. With V trimmed by 5 bases and J by 3 bases, 4 bases remained unmatched. The germline V gene encodes CDR1 MNHEY and CDR2 SVGAGI. The CDR3 loop is CASSRLAGKETQYF. The CDR3 coding sequence is TGTGCCAGCAGTCGCCTAGCGGGGAAAGAGACCCAGTACTTC.

This rearrangement joins TRBV15 to TRBJ1-5; D is ambiguous. V was pared by 0 bases and J by 7 bases, with 13 bases between. The CDR3 is 15 amino acids. Germline CDR1 is LNHNV and CDR2 is YYDKDF (reference sequence). The DNA for the CDR3 is TGTGCCACCAGCAGAGATCTTGCAAGGAGGCAGCCCCAGCATTTT. Translating gives CATSRDLARRQPQHF.

This sequence joins TRBV30 and TRBJ2-2, with D perhaps TRBD1 (6 bases). The CDR3 runs 16 residues. Germline V gene data show CDR1 as GTSNPN and CDR2 as SVGIG (reference sequence). Trimming took 1 base from V and 1 from J, leaving 13 bases between them. CDR3 DNA sequence: TGTGCCTGGAGTGGCCCCCCCAGGGGGAACACCGGGGAGCTGTTTTTT. The encoded protein is CAWSGPPRGNTGELFF.

V and J are TRBV19 and TRBJ2-5, with D tentatively TRBD1 (5 bases). The J call may be incorrect, as the DNA end agrees better with TRBJ2-7. Germline-derived CDR1 and CDR2 are LNHDA and SQIVND (reference sequence). The length of the CDR3 is 13 residues. Written as DNA, the CDR3 is TGTGCCAGTCGGCAGGGTGGCACCTACGAGCAGTACTTC. This encodes CASRQGGTYEQYF.

This clone was picked up one time. The chain carries TRBV6-6 and TRBJ2-2, with D perhaps matching TRBD1 or TRBD2 (5 bases each). Trimming left V 2 bases short and J 6 bases short, with 7 bases between. The germline V gene encodes CDR1 MNHNY and CDR2 SVGAGI (reference sequence). This CDR3 comprises 13 residues. This chain's CDR3 is CASSYMGAGELFF. CDR3 sequence (DNA): TGTGCCAGCAGTTACATGGGGGCCGGGGAGCTGTTTTTT.